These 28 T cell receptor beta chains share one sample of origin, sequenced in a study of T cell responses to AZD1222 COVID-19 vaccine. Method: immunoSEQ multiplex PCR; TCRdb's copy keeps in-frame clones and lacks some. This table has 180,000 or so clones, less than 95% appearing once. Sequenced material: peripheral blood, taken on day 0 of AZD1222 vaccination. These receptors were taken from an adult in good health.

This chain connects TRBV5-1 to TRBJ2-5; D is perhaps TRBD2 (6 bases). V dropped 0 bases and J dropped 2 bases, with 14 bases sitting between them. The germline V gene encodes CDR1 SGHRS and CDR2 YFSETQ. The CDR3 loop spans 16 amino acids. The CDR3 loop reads CASSLENRGMQETQYF. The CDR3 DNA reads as TGCGCCAGCAGCTTGGAAAATCGGGGGATGCAAGAGACCCAGTACTTC.

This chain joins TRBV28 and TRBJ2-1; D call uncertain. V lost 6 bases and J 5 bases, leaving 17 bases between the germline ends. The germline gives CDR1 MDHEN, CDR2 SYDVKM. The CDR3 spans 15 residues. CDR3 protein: CASSRPALPDNEQFF. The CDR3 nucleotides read TGTGCCAGCAGCCGCCCGGCCCTGCCAGACAATGAGCAGTTCTTC.

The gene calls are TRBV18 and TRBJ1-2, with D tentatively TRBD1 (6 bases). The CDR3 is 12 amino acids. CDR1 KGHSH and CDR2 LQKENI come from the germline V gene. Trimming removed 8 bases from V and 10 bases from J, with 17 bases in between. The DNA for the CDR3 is TGTGCCAGCCACAGGGACCAACCATCCTACACCTTC. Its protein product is CASHRDQPSYTF.

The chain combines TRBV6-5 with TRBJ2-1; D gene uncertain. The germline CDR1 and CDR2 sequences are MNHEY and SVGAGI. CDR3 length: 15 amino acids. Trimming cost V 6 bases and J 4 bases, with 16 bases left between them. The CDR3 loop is CASRPLSKGYNEQFF. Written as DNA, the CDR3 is TGTGCCAGCAGACCATTATCGAAAGGGTACAATGAGCAGTTCTTC.

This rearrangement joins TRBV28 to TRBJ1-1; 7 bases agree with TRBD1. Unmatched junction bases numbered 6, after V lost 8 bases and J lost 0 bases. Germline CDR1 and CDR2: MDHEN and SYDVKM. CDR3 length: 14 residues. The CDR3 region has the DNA TGTGCCAGCGGAGAGGGACAGATGAACACTGAAGCTTTCTTT. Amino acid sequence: CASGEGQMNTEAFF.

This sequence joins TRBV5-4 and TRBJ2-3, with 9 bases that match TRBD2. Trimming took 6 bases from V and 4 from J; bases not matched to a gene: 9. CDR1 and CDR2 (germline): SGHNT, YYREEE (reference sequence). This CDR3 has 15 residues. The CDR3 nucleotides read TGTGCCAGCACCCTGGGCGCGGGAGGGGCAGATACGCAGTATTTT. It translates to CASTLGAGGADTQYF.

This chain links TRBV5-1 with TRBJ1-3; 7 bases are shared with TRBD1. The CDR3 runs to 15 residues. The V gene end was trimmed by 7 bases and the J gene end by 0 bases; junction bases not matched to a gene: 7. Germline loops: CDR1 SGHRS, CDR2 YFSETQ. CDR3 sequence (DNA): TGCGCCAGCCGCCGGGACAGCAACTCTGGAAACACCATATATTTT. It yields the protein CASRRDSNSGNTIYF.

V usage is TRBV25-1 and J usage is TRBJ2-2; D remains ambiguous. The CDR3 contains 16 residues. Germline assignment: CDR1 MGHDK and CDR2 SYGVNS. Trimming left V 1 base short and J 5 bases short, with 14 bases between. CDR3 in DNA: TGTGCCAGCAGTGAATCCGGCAGGCCCGTGACCGGGGAGCTGTTTTTT. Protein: CASSESGRPVTGELFF.

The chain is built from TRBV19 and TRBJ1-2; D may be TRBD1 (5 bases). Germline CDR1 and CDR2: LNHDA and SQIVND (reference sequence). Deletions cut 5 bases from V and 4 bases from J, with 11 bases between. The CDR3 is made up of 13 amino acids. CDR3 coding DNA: TGTGCCAGTAGTCTCGACAGCCCCTATGGCTACACCTTC. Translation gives CASSLDSPYGYTF.

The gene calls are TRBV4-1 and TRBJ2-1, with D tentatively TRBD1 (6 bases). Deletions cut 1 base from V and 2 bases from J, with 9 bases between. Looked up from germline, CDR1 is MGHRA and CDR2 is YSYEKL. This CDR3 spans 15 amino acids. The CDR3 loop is CASSQVTGPYNEQFF. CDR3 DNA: TGCGCCAGCAGCCAAGTCACAGGGCCCTACAATGAGCAGTTCTTC.

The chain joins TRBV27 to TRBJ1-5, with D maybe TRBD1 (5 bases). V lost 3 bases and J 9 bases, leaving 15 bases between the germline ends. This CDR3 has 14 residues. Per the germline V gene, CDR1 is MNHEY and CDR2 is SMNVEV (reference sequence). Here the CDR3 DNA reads TGTGCCAGCAGTTTTGTGGGGGGAGTTTCGCCCCAGCATTTT. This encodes CASSFVGGVSPQHF.

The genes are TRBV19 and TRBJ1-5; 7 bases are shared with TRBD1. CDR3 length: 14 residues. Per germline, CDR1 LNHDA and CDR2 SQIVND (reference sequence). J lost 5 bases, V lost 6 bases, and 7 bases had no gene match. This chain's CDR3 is CASRNRGGDQPQHF. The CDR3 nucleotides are TGTGCCAGTAGGAACAGGGGTGGGGATCAGCCCCAGCATTTT.

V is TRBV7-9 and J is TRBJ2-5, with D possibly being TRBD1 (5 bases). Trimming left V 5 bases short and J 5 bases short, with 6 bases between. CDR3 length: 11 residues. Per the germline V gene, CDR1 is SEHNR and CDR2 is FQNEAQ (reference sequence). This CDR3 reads CASSPGETQYF. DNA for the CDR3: TGTGCCAGCAGCCCAGGGGAGACCCAGTACTTC.

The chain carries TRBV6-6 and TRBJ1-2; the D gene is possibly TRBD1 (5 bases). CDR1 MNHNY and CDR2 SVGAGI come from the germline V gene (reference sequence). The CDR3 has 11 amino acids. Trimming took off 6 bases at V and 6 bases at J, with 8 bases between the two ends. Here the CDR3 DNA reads TGTGCCAGCAGGGGGGTGGATGGCTACACCTTC. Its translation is CASRGVDGYTF.

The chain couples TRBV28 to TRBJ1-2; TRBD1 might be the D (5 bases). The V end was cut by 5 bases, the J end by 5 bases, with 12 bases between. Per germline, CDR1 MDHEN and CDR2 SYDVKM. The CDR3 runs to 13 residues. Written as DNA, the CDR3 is TGTGCCAGCAGTCTTACGGGACCATATGGCTACACCTTC. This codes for CASSLTGPYGYTF.

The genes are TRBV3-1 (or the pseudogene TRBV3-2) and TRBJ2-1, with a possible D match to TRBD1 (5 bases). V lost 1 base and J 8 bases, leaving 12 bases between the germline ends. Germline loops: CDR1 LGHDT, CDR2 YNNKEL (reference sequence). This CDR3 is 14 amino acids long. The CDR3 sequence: CASSQGGLVHEQFF. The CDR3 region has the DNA TGTGCCAGCAGCCAAGGGGGCCTAGTCCATGAGCAGTTCTTC.

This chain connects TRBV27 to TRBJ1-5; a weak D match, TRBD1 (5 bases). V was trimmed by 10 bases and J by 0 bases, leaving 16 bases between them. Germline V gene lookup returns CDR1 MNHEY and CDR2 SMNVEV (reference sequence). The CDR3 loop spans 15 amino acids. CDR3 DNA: TGTGCCACCCGCCTTGGGGGATATAGCAATCAGCCCCAGCATTTT. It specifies CATRLGGYSNQPQHF.

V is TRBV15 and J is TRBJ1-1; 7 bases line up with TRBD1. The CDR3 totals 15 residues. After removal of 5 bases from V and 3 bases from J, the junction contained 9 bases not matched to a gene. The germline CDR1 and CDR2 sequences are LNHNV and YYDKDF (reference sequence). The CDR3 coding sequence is TGTGCCACCAGCGGGGGGGACAGTGGACACACTGAAGCTTTCTTT. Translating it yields CATSGGDSGHTEAFF.

This CDR3 is CASSEGGGHYEQYF. In DNA form, the CDR3 reads TGTGCCAGCAGTGAAGGGGGCGGGCATTACGAGCAGTACTTC. V usage is TRBV25-1 and J usage is TRBJ2-7; D may be TRBD1 (6 bases). CDR1 and CDR2 (germline): MGHDK, SYGVNS. The CDR3 is made up of 14 amino acids. V lost 2 bases, J lost 4 bases, and 12 bases lay in between.

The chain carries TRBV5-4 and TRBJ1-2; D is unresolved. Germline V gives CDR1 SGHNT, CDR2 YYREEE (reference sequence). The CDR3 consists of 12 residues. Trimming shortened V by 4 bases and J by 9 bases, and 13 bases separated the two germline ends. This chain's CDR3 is CASSRDNSRYTF. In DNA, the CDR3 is TGTGCCAGCAGCCGTGACAACTCCCGCTACACCTTC.

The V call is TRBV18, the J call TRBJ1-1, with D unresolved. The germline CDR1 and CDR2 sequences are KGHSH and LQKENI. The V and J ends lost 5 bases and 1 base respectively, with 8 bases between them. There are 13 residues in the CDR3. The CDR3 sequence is CASSVGRNTEAFF. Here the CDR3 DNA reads TGTGCCAGCTCAGTGGGCCGGAACACTGAAGCTTTCTTT. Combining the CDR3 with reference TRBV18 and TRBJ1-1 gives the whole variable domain NAGVMQNPRHLVRRRGQEARLRCSPMKGHSHVYWYRQLPEEGLKFMVYLQKENIIDESGMPKERFSAEFPKEGPSILRIQQVVRGDSAAYFCASSVGRNTEAFFGQGTRLTVV.

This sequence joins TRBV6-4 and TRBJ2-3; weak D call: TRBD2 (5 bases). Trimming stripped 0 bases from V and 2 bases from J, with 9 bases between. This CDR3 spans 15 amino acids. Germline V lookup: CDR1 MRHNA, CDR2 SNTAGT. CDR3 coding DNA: TGTGCCAGCAGTGACTCAAGCGGTCCCACAGATACGCAGTATTTT. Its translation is CASSDSSGPTDTQYF.

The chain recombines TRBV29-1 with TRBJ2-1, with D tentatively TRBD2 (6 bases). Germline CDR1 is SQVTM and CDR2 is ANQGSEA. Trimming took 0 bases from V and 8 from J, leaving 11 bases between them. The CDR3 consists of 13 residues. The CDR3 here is CSVEEWRDYEQFF. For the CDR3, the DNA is TGCAGCGTTGAAGAATGGAGGGATTATGAGCAGTTCTTC.

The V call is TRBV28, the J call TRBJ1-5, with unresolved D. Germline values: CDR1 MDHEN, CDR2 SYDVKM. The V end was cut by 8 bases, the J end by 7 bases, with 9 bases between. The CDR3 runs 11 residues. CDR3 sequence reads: CASRREQPQHF. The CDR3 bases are TGTGCCAGCCGGCGGGAACAGCCCCAGCATTTT.

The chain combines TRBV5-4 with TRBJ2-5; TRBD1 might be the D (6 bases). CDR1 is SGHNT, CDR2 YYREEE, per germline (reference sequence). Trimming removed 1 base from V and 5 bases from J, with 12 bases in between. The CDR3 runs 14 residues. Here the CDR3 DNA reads TGTGCCAGCAGCTTGACAGGGCATCTCGAGACCCAGTACTTC. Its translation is CASSLTGHLETQYF.

CDR3 DNA: TGTGCCTCCGGGGGGGGATCGGCCCAGCATTTT. Its translation is CASGGGSAQHF. This chain uses TRBV2 with TRBJ1-5, with a tentative D call TRBD1 (5 bases). Trimming shortened V by 11 bases and J by 11 bases, and 16 bases separated the two germline ends. The CDR3 contains 11 residues. Germline V gene data show CDR1 as SNHLY and CDR2 as FYNNEI.

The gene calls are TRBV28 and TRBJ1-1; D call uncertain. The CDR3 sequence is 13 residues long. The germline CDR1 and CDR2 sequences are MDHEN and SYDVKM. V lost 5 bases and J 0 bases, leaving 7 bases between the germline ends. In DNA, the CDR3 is TGTGCCAGCAGTCCGACCCTGAACACTGAAGCTTTCTTT. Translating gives CASSPTLNTEAFF.

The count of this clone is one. CDR3 residues: CASSIVPGYSNQPQHF. CDR3 in DNA: TGTGCCAGTAGTATCGTTCCGGGATATAGCAATCAGCCCCAGCATTTT. The V call is TRBV19, the J call TRBJ1-5; D unclear. V lost 3 bases, J lost 0 bases, and 12 bases lay in between. Germline loops: CDR1 LNHDA, CDR2 SQIVND (reference sequence). The CDR3 contains 16 residues.